The 18 T cell receptor beta chains below come from one sample, sequenced in a study of identical twins. MiXCR, run by TCRdb on the 5' RACE reads, gives a single entry per CDR3 protein. The sample includes about 700,000 distinct CDR3 sequences, less than 10% of them seen just once. These sequences were also reported in another study, on yellow fever vaccine responses in identical twins.

What was sequenced was PBMCs. The receptors were sampled from a woman aged 18-35 years in good health.

The chain links TRBV2 to TRBJ2-3, with 7 bases aligning to TRBD2. The V gene end was trimmed by 9 bases and the J gene end by 2 bases; junction bases not matched to a gene: 5. CDR1 and CDR2 (germline): SNHLY, FYNNEI. CDR3 length: 13 amino acids. Here the CDR3 reads CASKRDITDTQYF. The CDR3 coding sequence is TGTGCCAGTAAGCGGGATATCACAGATACGCAGTATTTT.

This clonotype was detected ten times or more. This chain links TRBV7-9 with TRBJ2-5; D is undetermined. Trimming took off 4 bases at V and 3 bases at J, with 12 bases between the two ends. Germline V lookup: CDR1 SEHNR, CDR2 FQNEAQ (reference sequence). The CDR3 runs to 14 residues. CDR3 in amino acids: CASSSPPSKETQYF. For the CDR3, the DNA is TGTGCCAGCAGCTCCCCCCCTTCCAAAGAGACCCAGTACTTC.

This clonotype was seen a few times. J is TRBJ2-7 and V is TRBV5-6; 10 bases line up with TRBD2. Germline CDR1 SGHDT, CDR2 YYEEEE. V gave up 4 bases and J gave up 4 bases; unmatched junction bases: 14. The CDR3 length is 17 residues. CDR3 region: CASSEDRLLAGVYEQYF. For the CDR3, the DNA is TGTGCCAGCAGCGAGGACCGGCTCCTAGCGGGAGTTTACGAGCAGTACTTC.

This clonotype has ten or more counts. V is TRBV5-1 and J is TRBJ2-1; the match to TRBD1 covers 12 bases. CDR1 and CDR2 (germline): SGHRS, YFSETQ. CDR3 length: 14 amino acids. V shed 5 bases and J 10 bases; nucleotides not matched to a gene: 7. The CDR3 here is CASSPGTGGGEQFF. The CDR3 DNA is TGCGCCAGCAGTCCCGGGACAGGGGGCGGCGAGCAGTTCTTC.

The sample holds many counts of this clonotype. The chain links TRBV7-8 to TRBJ2-2; possibly TRBD2 for D (6 bases). CDR1 and CDR2 from the germline V gene are SGHVS and FQNEAQ. This CDR3 region has 17 residues. Between the trimmed V and J ends, which lost 5 bases and 0 bases, there was a span of 16 bases. CDR3 DNA: TGTGCCAGCAGCGTCCACATTAGCGGACCGAACACCGGGGAGCTGTTTTTT. Encoded protein: CASSVHISGPNTGELFF.

This clonotype has a handful of counts. V usage is TRBV28 and J usage is TRBJ2-1, with 16 bases aligning to TRBD2. This CDR3 is built from 18 residues. Germline CDR1 is MDHEN and CDR2 is SYDVKM. The V segment lost 2 bases and the J segment 8 bases; nucleotides outside the gene matches: 9. The CDR3 reads CASSLPGLAGGLTYEQFF. The CDR3 nucleotides read TGTGCCAGCAGTTTACCGGGACTAGCGGGGGGGCTTACCTATGAGCAGTTCTTC.

This clonotype was seen at least ten times. This chain connects TRBV6-5 to TRBJ1-4, with a weak D call TRBD1 (5 bases). V was clipped by 0 bases and J by 7 bases, with 9 bases between them. Germline V gene data show CDR1 as MNHEY and CDR2 as SVGAGI. The CDR3 has 14 residues. CDR3 sequence reads: CASSYSRGGEKLFF. CDR3 bases: TGTGCCAGCAGTTACTCGAGGGGAGGTGAAAAACTGTTTTTT.

CDR3 DNA sequence: TGTGCCAGCAGGCCTGACTACACCTACGAGCAGTACTTC. Protein: CASRPDYTYEQYF. The chain employs TRBV11-2 and TRBJ2-7, with D possibly matching TRBD2 (5 bases). Germline lookup yields CDR1 SGHAT and CDR2 FQNNGV. V was clipped by 6 bases and J by 2 bases, with 11 bases between them. The CDR3 spans 13 residues.

The table lists this clonotype with many counts. V and J are TRBV10-1 and TRBJ2-1, with D hard to call. CDR3 length equals 14 residues. Germline V gene lookup returns CDR1 WNHNN and CDR2 SYGVQD (reference sequence). Trimming took off 8 bases at V and 4 bases at J, with 15 bases between the two ends. In DNA, the CDR3 is TGCGCCAGCGGAACGGTAGAAGGATACAATGAGCAGTTCTTC. Its protein product is CASGTVEGYNEQFF.

The V call is TRBV9, the J call TRBJ2-7; D gene uncertain. CDR1 and CDR2 from the germline V gene are SGDLS and YYNGEE. The CDR3 runs 14 residues. V was pared by 2 bases and J by 5 bases, with 14 bases between. Here the CDR3 reads CASSVGTNPHEQYF. The CDR3 DNA follows: TGTGCCAGCAGCGTTGGTACCAATCCCCACGAGCAGTACTTC.

This clonotype was detected many times. The chain combines TRBV5-1 with TRBJ2-5, with a weak D call TRBD2 (5 bases). V was cut by 4 bases and J by 0 bases, with 10 bases left in between. CDR1 and CDR2 from the germline V gene are SGHRS and YFSETQ. This CDR3 spans 14 amino acids. The CDR3: CASSLTTNQETQYF. The CDR3 DNA sequence: TGCGCCAGCAGCCTCACGACTAACCAAGAGACCCAGTACTTC.

The J gene is TRBJ1-4, the V gene TRBV27; D perhaps matches TRBD1 (5 bases). Trimming shortened V by 8 bases and J by 2 bases, and 15 bases separated the two germline ends. The CDR3 runs 15 residues. CDR1 is MNHEY and CDR2 is SMNVEV in the germline V gene (reference sequence). CDR3 nucleotides: TGTGCCAGCGGTAAAATCCGGGACACTAATGAAAAACTGTTTTTT. Translated, it gives CASGKIRDTNEKLFF. Full variable domain (rest looked up from reference TRBV27 and TRBJ1-4): EAQVTQNPRYLITVTGKKLTVTCSQNMNHEYMSWYRQDPGLGLRQIYYSMNVEVTDKGDVPEGYKVSRKEKRNFPLILESPSPNQTSLYFCASGKIRDTNEKLFFGSGTQLSVL.

V usage is TRBV27 and J usage is TRBJ2-7; D remains unclear. Germline CDR1 and CDR2: MNHEY and SMNVEV (reference sequence). Trimming stripped 5 bases from V and 2 bases from J, with 13 bases between. This CDR3 has 14 amino acids. The CDR3 loop reads CASSLLRGTYEQYF. For the CDR3, the DNA is TGTGCCAGCAGTCTTCTTCGAGGAACCTACGAGCAGTACTTC.

V usage is TRBV3-1 and J usage is TRBJ2-5; D gene ambiguous. CDR1 is LGHDT and CDR2 is YNNKEL in the germline V gene (reference sequence). V gave up 0 bases and J gave up 7 bases, with 9 bases separating them. The CDR3 length is 13 residues. The CDR3 DNA is TGTGCCAGCAGCCAAGACAGATTGGGGACCCAGTACTTC. This translates into CASSQDRLGTQYF.

A single count supports this clonotype. The rearrangement links TRBV18 to TRBJ1-5; maybe TRBD1 (5 bases). The CDR3 has 18 amino acids. Germline loops: CDR1 KGHSH, CDR2 LQKENI. V lost 3 bases, J lost 0 bases, and 18 bases lay in between. The CDR3 nucleotides are TGTGCCAGCTCACCGGGGCAGGCGTCCGCGTATAGCAATCAGCCCCAGCATTTT. Protein: CASSPGQASAYSNQPQHF. Looking up the rest from reference TRBV18 and TRBJ1-5 gives the full variable domain: NAGVMQNPRHLVRRRGQEARLRCSPMKGHSHVYWYRQLPEEGLKFMVYLQKENIIDESGMPKERFSAEFPKEGPSILRIQQVVRGDSAAYFCASSPGQASAYSNQPQHFGDGTRLSIL.

The gene calls are TRBV20-1 and TRBJ1-1; TRBD1 aligns across 8 bases. Germline loops: CDR1 DFQATT, CDR2 SNEGSKA (reference sequence). The CDR3 is 14 amino acids. With 3 bases clipped from V and 6 bases from J, the junction kept 9 bases outside the gene matches. The CDR3, as DNA: TGCAGTGCTAGGGCAGGGGGCGAAGTGGCTGAAGCTTTCTTT. Translating it yields CSARAGGEVAEAFF.

This chain connects TRBV6-5 to TRBJ2-7, with D maybe TRBD1 (6 bases). This CDR3 is 14 amino acids long. Per germline, CDR1 MNHEY and CDR2 SVGAGI. V was clipped by 0 bases and J by 5 bases, with 11 bases between them. CDR3 nucleotide sequence: TGTGCCAGCAGTTACTCCCGGGACAACAACGAGCAGTACTTC. This translates into CASSYSRDNNEQYF.

The V gene is TRBV20-1, the J gene TRBJ2-1, with D possibly matching TRBD2 (6 bases). The germline CDR1 and CDR2 sequences are DFQATT and SNEGSKA (reference sequence). Trimming removed 3 bases from V and 9 bases from J, with 18 bases in between. There are 14 residues in the CDR3. The CDR3 region is CSASIAAPPFEQFF. The CDR3 bases are TGCAGTGCTAGTATAGCGGCGCCCCCCTTTGAGCAGTTCTTC.